This entry lists 16 T cell receptor beta chains sequenced from one sample in a study of blood T cell repertoires in COVID-19. Sequencing was performed with immunoSEQ multiplex PCR; in TCRdb, only in-frame clones are kept and a portion is missing. The sample includes some 200,000 clones, 80% to 85% seen only once; the top ten take 7% to 9%. The sample comprised PBMCs or T cells enriched from blood (not recorded which). The receptor set was obtained from a man aged 35 to 55 who had recovered from COVID-19.

The J gene is TRBJ1-1, the V gene TRBV28, with a tentative D call TRBD1 (5 bases). V was trimmed by 3 bases and J by 7 bases, leaving 18 bases between them. Germline loops: CDR1 MDHEN, CDR2 SYDVKM. This CDR3 comprises 15 residues. This CDR3 reads CASSFGAPRGFEAFF. The CDR3 nucleotides read TGTGCCAGCAGTTTTGGGGCCCCTCGGGGGTTTGAAGCTTTCTTT.

J is TRBJ1-3 and V is TRBV9, with D possibly being TRBD1 (5 bases). The germline CDR1 and CDR2 sequences are SGDLS and YYNGEE. This CDR3 spans 15 amino acids. Trimming left V 4 bases short and J 3 bases short, with 14 bases between. This chain's CDR3 is CASSLEGDLGNTIYF. CDR3 nucleotides: TGTGCCAGCAGCCTTGAAGGGGATCTTGGAAACACCATATATTTT.

The CDR3 protein is CASSYEGAGYQPQHF. The CDR3 DNA is TGTGCCAGCAGTTACGAAGGGGCAGGGTATCAGCCCCAGCATTTT. The chain recombines TRBV6-6 with TRBJ1-5, with D maybe TRBD1 (5 bases). Trimming removed 2 bases at V and 5 bases at J, with 13 bases between. In germline, CDR1 is MNHNY, CDR2 SVGAGI (reference sequence). The CDR3 length is 15 residues.

The V and J genes are TRBV10-3 and TRBJ2-1, with TRBD2 identical over 7 bases. CDR1 ENHRY and CDR2 SYGVKD come from the germline V gene. This CDR3 spans 15 amino acids. The V segment lost 2 bases and the J segment 4 bases; nucleotides outside the gene matches: 5. CDR3 nucleotide sequence: TGTGCCATCAGTGAGGGGGGGGTGCTTTACAATGAGCAGTTCTTC. Translation gives CAISEGGVLYNEQFF.

V usage is TRBV10-3 and J usage is TRBJ2-7, with 9 nucleotides matching TRBD2. The germline CDR1 and CDR2 sequences are ENHRY and SYGVKD. This CDR3 is 14 amino acids long. The V segment lost 6 bases and the J segment 4 bases; nucleotides outside the gene matches: 7. Here the CDR3 reads CAIRRSGGLYEQYF. CDR3 DNA: TGTGCCATCAGGAGGAGCGGGGGGTTATACGAGCAGTACTTC.

This sequence joins TRBV2 and TRBJ1-2; no definite D call. CDR1 is SNHLY, CDR2 FYNNEI, per germline. The V and J ends lost 5 bases and 4 bases respectively, with 14 bases between them. This CDR3 region has 14 residues. CDR3 sequence: CASSNSPDFYGYTF. CDR3 coding DNA: TGTGCCAGCAGTAACAGCCCGGACTTCTATGGCTACACCTTC.

The J gene is TRBJ2-3, the V gene TRBV5-1; 8 bases match TRBD1. The CDR3 length is 15 residues. Germline CDR1 SGHRS, CDR2 YFSETQ. Trimming cost V 4 bases and J 5 bases; bases outside gene matches: 9. The CDR3 region is CASSPLTGGVDTQYF. For the CDR3, the DNA is TGCGCCAGCAGCCCACTAACAGGGGGTGTAGATACGCAGTATTTT. Variable domain in full (rest from reference TRBV5-1 and TRBJ2-3): KAGVTQTPRYLIKTRGQQVTLSCSPISGHRSVSWYQQTPGQGLQFLFEYFSETQRNKGNFPGRFSGRQFSNSRSEMNVSTLELGDSALYLCASSPLTGGVDTQYFGPGTRLTVL.

CDR3 region: CASSSMVGNYGYTF. DNA for the CDR3: TGTGCCAGCAGCTCGATGGTCGGGAACTATGGCTACACCTTC. This sequence joins TRBV7-9 and TRBJ1-2; D is uncertain. The CDR3 sequence is 14 residues long. The V and J ends lost 4 bases and 2 bases respectively, with 11 bases between them. CDR1 is SEHNR and CDR2 is FQNEAQ in the germline V gene (reference sequence).

The V and J genes are TRBV6-5 and TRBJ1-2; TRBD1 is a possible D gene (6 bases). V gave up 8 bases and J gave up 5 bases, with 18 bases separating them. The CDR3 totals 14 residues. Germline V lookup: CDR1 MNHEY, CDR2 SVGAGI. CDR3 nucleotides: TGTGCCAGCTCCAGGGCAGGCAGGGGATATGGCTACACCTTC. It yields the protein CASSRAGRGYGYTF.

This clone was seen a handful of times. J is TRBJ1-2 and V is TRBV2; 9 bases are a match to TRBD1. Looked up from germline, CDR1 is SNHLY and CDR2 is FYNNEI. Trimming at V came to 7 bases and at J to 4 bases, leaving 19 bases not matched to a gene. The CDR3 totals 18 residues. The chain's CDR3 is CASTRNRNTGGKGYGYTF. The CDR3 region has the DNA TGTGCCAGCACCAGGAATAGAAACACAGGGGGCAAGGGCTATGGCTACACCTTC.

V is TRBV15 and J is TRBJ1-5, with D hard to call. CDR3 length: 15 amino acids. Germline V gives CDR1 LNHNV, CDR2 YYDKDF (reference sequence). The germline V and J ends were trimmed by 3 bases and 0 bases, with 9 bases remaining between them. DNA for the CDR3: TGTGCCACCAGCAGGGGCCTATATAGCAATCAGCCCCAGCATTTT. Translated: CATSRGLYSNQPQHF.

J is TRBJ2-2 and V is TRBV14, with unresolved D. The germline V and J ends were trimmed by 0 bases and 0 bases, with 11 bases remaining between them. The germline gives CDR1 SGHDN, CDR2 FVKESK. The CDR3 length is 17 residues. CDR3 sequence (DNA): TGTGCCAGCAGCCAAGATTTGTTGGCCGCGAACACCGGGGAGCTGTTTTTT. As protein: CASSQDLLAANTGELFF.

The rearrangement uses TRBV19 and TRBJ1-2; a weak D match, TRBD1 (5 bases). The CDR3 runs 13 residues. Germline values: CDR1 LNHDA, CDR2 SQIVND (reference sequence). Trimming removed 5 bases from V and 2 bases from J, with 9 bases in between. In nucleotides, the CDR3 is TGTGCCAGTAGTCCTCCAGGGAACTATGGCTACACCTTC. Amino acid sequence: CASSPPGNYGYTF. Combining the CDR3 with reference TRBV19 and TRBJ1-2 gives the whole variable domain DGGITQSPKYLFRKEGQNVTLSCEQNLNHDAMYWYRQDPGQGLRLIYYSQIVNDFQKGDIAEGYSVSREKKESFPLTVTSAQKNPTAFYLCASSPPGNYGYTFGSGTRLTVV.

This clone has a single count. This chain uses TRBV6-2 or TRBV6-3 with TRBJ2-7, with a weak D call TRBD1 (5 bases). Per germline, CDR1 MNHEY and CDR2 SVGEGT. The V gene lost 5 bases and the J gene lost 3 bases, with 8 bases spanning the gap. This CDR3 spans 12 amino acids. The CDR3 sequence is CASSPDIYEQYF. The CDR3 bases are TGTGCCAGCAGTCCGGACATCTACGAGCAGTACTTC.

The V and J genes are TRBV14 and TRBJ2-7, with D perhaps TRBD1 (6 bases). Germline V gene data show CDR1 as SGHDN and CDR2 as FVKESK. V was shortened by 5 bases and J by 4 bases, with 12 bases between the two germline ends. The CDR3 is 13 residues long. In DNA form, the CDR3 reads TGTGCCAGCAGCTGGGGGCAGCAATACGAGCAGTACTTC. This translates into CASSWGQQYEQYF.

V gene TRBV4-1 combines with J gene TRBJ2-7; D unresolved. Germline V gene lookup returns CDR1 MGHRA and CDR2 YSYEKL. V lost 1 base to trimming and J lost 2 bases, with 9 bases between them. The CDR3 totals 14 residues. The CDR3 sequence: CASSQVVAAYEQYF. CDR3 coding DNA: TGCGCCAGCAGCCAAGTTGTGGCGGCCTACGAGCAGTACTTC.